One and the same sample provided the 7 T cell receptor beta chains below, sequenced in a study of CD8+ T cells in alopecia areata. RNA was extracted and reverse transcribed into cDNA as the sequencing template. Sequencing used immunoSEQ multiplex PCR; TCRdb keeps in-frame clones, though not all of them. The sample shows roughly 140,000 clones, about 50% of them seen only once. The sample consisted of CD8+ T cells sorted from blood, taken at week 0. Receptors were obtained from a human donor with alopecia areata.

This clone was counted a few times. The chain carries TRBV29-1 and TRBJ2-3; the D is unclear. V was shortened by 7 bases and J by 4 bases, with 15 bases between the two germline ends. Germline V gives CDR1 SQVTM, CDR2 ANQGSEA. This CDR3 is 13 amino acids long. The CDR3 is CSDLESGPDTQYF. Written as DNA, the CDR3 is TGCAGCGACTTGGAATCAGGTCCAGATACGCAGTATTTT.

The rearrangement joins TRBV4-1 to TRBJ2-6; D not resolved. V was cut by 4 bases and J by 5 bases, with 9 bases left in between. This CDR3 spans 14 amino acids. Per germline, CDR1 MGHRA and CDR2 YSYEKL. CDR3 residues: CASSPPDRANVLTF. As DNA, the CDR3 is TGCGCCAGCAGCCCTCCCGACCGGGCCAACGTCCTGACTTTC.

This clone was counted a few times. The CDR3 region has the DNA TGTGCCAGCAGCTTTGCCACGGGACAAGCCTACGAGCAGTACTTC. Its protein product is CASSFATGQAYEQYF. The chain has TRBV5-6 and TRBJ2-7; possible D gene TRBD1, 6 bases. Trimming took 2 bases from V and 2 from J, leaving 14 bases between them. The CDR3 has 15 residues. Germline lookup yields CDR1 SGHDT and CDR2 YYEEEE.

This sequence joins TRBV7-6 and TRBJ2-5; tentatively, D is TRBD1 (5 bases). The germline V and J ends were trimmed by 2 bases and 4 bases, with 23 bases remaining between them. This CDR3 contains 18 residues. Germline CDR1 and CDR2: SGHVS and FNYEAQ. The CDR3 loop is CASSLPKEQESPSETQYF. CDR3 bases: TGTGCCAGCAGCTTACCAAAAGAACAGGAGTCACCATCAGAGACCCAGTACTTC.

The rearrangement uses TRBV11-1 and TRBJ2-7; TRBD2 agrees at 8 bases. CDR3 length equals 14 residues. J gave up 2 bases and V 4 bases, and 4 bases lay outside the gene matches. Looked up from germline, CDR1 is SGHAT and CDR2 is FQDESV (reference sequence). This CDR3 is CASSYTGGPYEQYF. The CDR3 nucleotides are TGTGCCAGCAGCTATACGGGAGGGCCCTACGAGCAGTACTTC. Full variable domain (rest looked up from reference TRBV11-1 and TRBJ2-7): EAEVAQSPRYKITEKSQAVAFWCDPISGHATLYWYRQILGQGPELLVQFQDESVVDDSQLPKDRFSAERLKGVDSTLKIQPAELGDSAMYLCASSYTGGPYEQYFGPGTRLTVT.

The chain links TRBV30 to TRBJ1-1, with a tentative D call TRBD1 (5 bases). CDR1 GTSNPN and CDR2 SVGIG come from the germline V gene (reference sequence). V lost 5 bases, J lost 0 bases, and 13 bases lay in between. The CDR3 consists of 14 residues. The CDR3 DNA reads TGTGCCTGGCATTTGGGGGGAATGAACACTGAAGCTTTCTTT. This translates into CAWHLGGMNTEAFF.

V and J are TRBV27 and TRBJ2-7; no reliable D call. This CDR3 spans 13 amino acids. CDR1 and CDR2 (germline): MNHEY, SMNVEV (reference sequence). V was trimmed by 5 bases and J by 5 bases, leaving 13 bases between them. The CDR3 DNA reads TGTGCCAGCAGTAGAGGAGAACTAAACGAGCAGTACTTC. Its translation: CASSRGELNEQYF.